The sequence of this T cell receptor beta chain was determined in a study of shared clonotypes between healthy human individuals. Germline assignment: CDR1 SEHNR and CDR2 FQNEAQ (reference sequence). This CDR3 contains 15 residues. With 3 bases clipped from V and 8 bases from J, the junction kept 8 bases outside the gene matches. Study-level points and caveats: Rarefaction curves obtained for sorted subsets showed sequencing incomplete despite large depth. Memory subsets generally showed smaller estimated richness than naive subsets did. The study found roughly 5% of naive CD4 clonotypes shared across a handful of donors.

As regards this clone: Its antigen is unknown.

The protocol was immunoSEQ multiplex PCR, while the TCRdb copy is restricted to in-frame clones and leaves out a portion. The sample consists of about 1.9 million clones, 93% of them appearing once. CD45RO-negative cells were positively selected for CCR7, leaving out terminally differentiated effector memory CD45RA+ cells. The chain is built from TRBV7-9 and TRBJ2-4, with 9 bases fitting TRBD1. The clonotype was recovered from a man aged 18 to 29 in good health. Some clones in this sample may be carry-over from other donors' samples. Input material: naive CD8+ T cells from PBMCs. CDR3 sequence (DNA): TGTGCCAGCAGCTTGGGACGGGACAGGGCGGACATTCAGTACTTC. Protein: CASSLGRDRADIQYF.